The clone carrying this T cell receptor (beta chain) was picked up a small number of times. These data come from a study of T-cell reconstitution after alpha-beta-depleted transplantation in children. The germline gives CDR1 SGHTA, CDR2 FQGTGA. The length of the CDR3 is 15 residues. V was trimmed by 0 bases and J by 1 base, leaving 9 bases between them. A library of TCRbeta sequences, prepared with unique molecular identifiers, was generated. TCRdb recomputed calls from the PCR reads with MiXCR, one row per CDR3 protein. This sample has a few hundred thousand distinct CDR3 sequences, with approximately 12% found just once.

This receptor was obtained from a male patient under 18 who had a stem cell transplant for acute myeloid leukemia, so the T cells may come from the graft donor. The source was PBMCs, mostly from graft donor cells, collected 360 days after TCRalphabeta/CD19-depleted stem cell transplant. This chain connects TRBV7-3 to TRBJ1-1; tentative D call: TRBD1 (6 bases). The CDR3 DNA sequence: TGTGCCAGCAGCTTAACTGGGGGCGAGAACACTGAAGCTTTCTTT. Translation: CASSLTGGENTEAFF. The entire variable domain, with the rest obtained from reference TRBV7-3 and TRBJ1-1, is as follows: GAGVSQTPSNKVTEKGKYVELRCDPISGHTALYWYRQSLGQGPEFLIYFQGTGAADDSGLPNDRFFAVRPEGSVSTLKIQRTERGDSAVYLCASSLTGGENTEAFFGQGTRLTVV.